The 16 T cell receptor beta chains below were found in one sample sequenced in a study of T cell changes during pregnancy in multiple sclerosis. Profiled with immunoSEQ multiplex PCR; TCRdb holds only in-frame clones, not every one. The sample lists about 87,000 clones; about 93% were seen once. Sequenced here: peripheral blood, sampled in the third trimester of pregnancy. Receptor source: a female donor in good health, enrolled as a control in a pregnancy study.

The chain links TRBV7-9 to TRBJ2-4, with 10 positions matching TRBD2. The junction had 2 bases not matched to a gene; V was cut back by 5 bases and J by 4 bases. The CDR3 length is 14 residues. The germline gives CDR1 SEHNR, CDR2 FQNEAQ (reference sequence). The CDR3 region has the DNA TGTGCCAGCAGCGGACTAGCGGTGAAAAACATTCAGTACTTC. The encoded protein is CASSGLAVKNIQYF.

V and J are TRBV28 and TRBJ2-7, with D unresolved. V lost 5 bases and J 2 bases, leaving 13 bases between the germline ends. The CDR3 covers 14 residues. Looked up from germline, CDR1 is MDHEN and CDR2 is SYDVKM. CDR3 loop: CASSPQVSPYEQYF. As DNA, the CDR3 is TGTGCCAGCAGTCCCCAGGTATCCCCCTACGAGCAGTACTTC.

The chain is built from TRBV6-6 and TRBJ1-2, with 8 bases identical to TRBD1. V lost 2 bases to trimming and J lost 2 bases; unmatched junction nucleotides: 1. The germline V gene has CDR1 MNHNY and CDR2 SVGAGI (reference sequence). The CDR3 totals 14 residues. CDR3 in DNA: TGTGCCAGCAGTTACCGGACAGGGAACTATGGCTACACCTTC. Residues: CASSYRTGNYGYTF.

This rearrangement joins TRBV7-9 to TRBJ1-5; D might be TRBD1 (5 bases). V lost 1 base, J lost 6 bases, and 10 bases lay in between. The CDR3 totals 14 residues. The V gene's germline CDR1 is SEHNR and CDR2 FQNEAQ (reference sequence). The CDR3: CASSLDGGSQPQHF. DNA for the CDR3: TGTGCCAGCAGCTTAGACGGGGGAAGTCAGCCCCAGCATTTT.

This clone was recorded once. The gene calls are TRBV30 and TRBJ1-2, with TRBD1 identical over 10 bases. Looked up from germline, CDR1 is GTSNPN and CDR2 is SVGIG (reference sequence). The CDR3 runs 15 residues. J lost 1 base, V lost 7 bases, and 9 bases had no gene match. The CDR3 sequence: CAYFFRDRGNYGYTF. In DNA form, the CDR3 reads TGTGCCTATTTCTTCCGGGACAGGGGTAACTATGGCTACACCTTC.

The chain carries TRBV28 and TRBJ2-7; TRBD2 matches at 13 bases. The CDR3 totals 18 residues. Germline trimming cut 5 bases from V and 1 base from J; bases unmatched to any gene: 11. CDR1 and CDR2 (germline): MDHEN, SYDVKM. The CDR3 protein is CASSIRTSGRSLSYEQYF. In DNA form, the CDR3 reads TGTGCCAGCAGTATCCGGACTAGCGGGAGAAGTTTGTCCTACGAGCAGTACTTC.

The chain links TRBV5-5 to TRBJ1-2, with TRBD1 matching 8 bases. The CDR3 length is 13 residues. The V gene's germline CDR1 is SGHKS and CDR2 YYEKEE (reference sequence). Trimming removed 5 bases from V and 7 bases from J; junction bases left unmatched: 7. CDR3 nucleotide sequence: TGTGCCAGCAGATATACAGGGGGTGGTGGCTACACCTTC. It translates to CASRYTGGGGYTF.

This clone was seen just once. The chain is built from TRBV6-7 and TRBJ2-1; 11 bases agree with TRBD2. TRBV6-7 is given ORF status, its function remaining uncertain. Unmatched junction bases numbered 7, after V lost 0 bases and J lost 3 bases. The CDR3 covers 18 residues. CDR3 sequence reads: CASSYSSLAGGVYNEQFF. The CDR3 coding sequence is TGTGCCAGCAGTTACTCGAGTCTAGCGGGAGGAGTCTACAATGAGCAGTTCTTC.

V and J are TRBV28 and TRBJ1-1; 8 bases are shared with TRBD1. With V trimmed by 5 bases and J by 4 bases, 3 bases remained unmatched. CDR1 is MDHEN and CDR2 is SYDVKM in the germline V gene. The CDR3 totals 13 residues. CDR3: CASSQTGGTEAFF. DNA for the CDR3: TGTGCCAGCAGTCAAACAGGGGGCACTGAAGCTTTCTTT. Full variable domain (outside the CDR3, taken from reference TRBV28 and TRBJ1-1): DVKVTQSSRYLVKRTGEKVFLECVQDMDHENMFWYRQDPGLGLRLIYFSYDVKMKEKGDIPEGYSVSREKKERFSLILESASTNQTSMYLCASSQTGGTEAFFGQGTRLTVV.

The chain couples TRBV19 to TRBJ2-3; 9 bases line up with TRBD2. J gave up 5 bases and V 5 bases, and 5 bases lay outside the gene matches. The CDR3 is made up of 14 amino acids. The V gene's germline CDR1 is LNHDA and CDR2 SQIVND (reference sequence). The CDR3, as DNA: TGTGCCAGTAGTGAGCGGGAGGCCCAAGATACGCAGTATTTT. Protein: CASSEREAQDTQYF. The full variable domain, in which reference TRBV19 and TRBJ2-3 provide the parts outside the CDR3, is DGGITQSPKYLFRKEGQNVTLSCEQNLNHDAMYWYRQDPGQGLRLIYYSQIVNDFQKGDIAEGYSVSREKKESFPLTVTSAQKNPTAFYLCASSEREAQDTQYFGPGTRLTVL.

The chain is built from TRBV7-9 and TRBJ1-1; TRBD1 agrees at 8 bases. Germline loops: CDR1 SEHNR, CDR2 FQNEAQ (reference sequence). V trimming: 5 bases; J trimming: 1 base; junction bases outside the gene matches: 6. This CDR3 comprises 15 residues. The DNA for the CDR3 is TGTGCCAGCAGCCAAAAAGGACAGGGGAACACTGAAGCTTTCTTT. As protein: CASSQKGQGNTEAFF.

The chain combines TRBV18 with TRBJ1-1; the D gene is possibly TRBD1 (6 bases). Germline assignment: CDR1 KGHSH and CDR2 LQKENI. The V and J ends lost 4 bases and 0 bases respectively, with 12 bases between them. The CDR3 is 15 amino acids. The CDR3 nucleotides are TGTGCCAGCTCACTCCAACAGGGCGTGAACACTGAAGCTTTCTTT. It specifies CASSLQQGVNTEAFF.

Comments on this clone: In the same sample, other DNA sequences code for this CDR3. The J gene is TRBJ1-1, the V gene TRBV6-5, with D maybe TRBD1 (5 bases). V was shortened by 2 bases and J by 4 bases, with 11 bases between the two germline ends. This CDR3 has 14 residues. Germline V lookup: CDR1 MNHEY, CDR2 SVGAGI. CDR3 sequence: CASSYQGGSTEAFF. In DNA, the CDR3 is TGTGCCAGCAGTTACCAGGGAGGGAGCACTGAAGCTTTCTTT.

The CDR3 loop reads CASSLDGTGGAEQYF. As DNA, the CDR3 is TGCGCCAGCAGCTTGGACGGGACAGGGGGGGCCGAGCAGTACTTC. The V and J genes are TRBV5-1 and TRBJ2-7; 11 bases are shared with TRBD1. V was pared by 0 bases and J by 6 bases, with 5 bases of the junction left unmatched. CDR3 length: 15 amino acids. Germline CDR1 and CDR2: SGHRS and YFSETQ.

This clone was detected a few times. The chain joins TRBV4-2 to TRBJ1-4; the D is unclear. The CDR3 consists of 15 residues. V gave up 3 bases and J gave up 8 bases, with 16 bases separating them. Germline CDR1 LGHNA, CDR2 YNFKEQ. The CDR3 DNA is TGTGCCAGCAGCCAGGCCGGGGAGCAGCGCGAAAAACTGTTTTTT. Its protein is CASSQAGEQREKLFF.

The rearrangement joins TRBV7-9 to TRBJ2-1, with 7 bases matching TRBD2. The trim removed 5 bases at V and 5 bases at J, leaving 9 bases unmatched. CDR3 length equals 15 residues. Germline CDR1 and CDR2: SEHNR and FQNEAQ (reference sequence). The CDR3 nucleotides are TGTGCCAGCAGCAGTACCGGGACTAACCACAATGAGCAGTTCTTC. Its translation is CASSSTGTNHNEQFF. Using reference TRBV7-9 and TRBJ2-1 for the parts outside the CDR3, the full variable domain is DTGVSQNPRHKITKRGQNVTFRCDPISEHNRLYWYRQTLGQGPEFLTYFQNEAQLEKSRLLSDRFSAERPKGSFSTLEIQRTEQGDSAMYLCASSSTGTNHNEQFFGPGTRLTVL.